This TCR beta chain appears in the sequencing data of a study of blood T cell repertoires in COVID-19. Study as a whole: Researchers got acute and convalescent COVID-19 samples from the United States, Italy and Spain.

In the source study's methods: Cell counts per sample came from amplifying reference gene primers. Assay used: immunoSEQ multiplex PCR; TCRdb lists only in-frame clones, some missing. V and J calls and clone size follow that table, whereas D and trimming were derived from the DNA. The sample lists roughly 150,000 clones, 81% occurring once. Germline CDR1 reads LNHDA; CDR2 reads SQIVND (reference sequence). The CDR3 contains 16 residues. The ends lost 2 bases at V and 2 bases at J; junction bases unmatched: 7. Sequences were obtained from PBMCs or T cells enriched from blood (not recorded which). The V gene is TRBV19, the J gene TRBJ2-3; 7 bases are shared with TRBD1. The clonotype comes from a woman in her forties with acute COVID-19. Here the CDR3 DNA reads TGTGCCAGTAGTATATCCGGGACAGTCTACACAGATACGCAGTATTTT. Its protein product is CASSISGTVYTDTQYF.